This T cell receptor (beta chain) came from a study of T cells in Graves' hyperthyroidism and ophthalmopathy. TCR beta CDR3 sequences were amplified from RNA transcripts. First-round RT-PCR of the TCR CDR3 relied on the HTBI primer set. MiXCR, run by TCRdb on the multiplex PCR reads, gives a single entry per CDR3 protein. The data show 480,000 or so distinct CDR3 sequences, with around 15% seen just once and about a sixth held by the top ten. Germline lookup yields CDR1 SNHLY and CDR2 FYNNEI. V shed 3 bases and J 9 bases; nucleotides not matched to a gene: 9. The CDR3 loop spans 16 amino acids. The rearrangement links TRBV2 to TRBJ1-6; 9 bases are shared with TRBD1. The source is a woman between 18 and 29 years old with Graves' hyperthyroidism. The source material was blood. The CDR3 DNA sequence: TGTGCCAGCAGTGAGGACGGACAGGGGTTTGCTTCACCCCTCCACTTT. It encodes CASSEDGQGFASPLHF.